This T cell receptor (beta chain) stems from a study of PD-L1 blockade in urothelial cancer. In the study overall: Bladder-origin urothelial cancer in males covered most of the roughly 29 patients.

The protocol was immunoSEQ multiplex PCR, while the TCRdb copy is restricted to in-frame clones and leaves out a portion. The sample has more than 85,000 clones, more than 75% seen once. Noted time point: pretreatment peripheral blood. CDR3 length: 17 amino acids. The V end lost 6 bases, the J end lost 0 bases, and 17 bases lay between the germline ends. CDR1 is WNHNN and CDR2 is SYGVQD in the germline V gene (reference sequence). This chain uses TRBV10-1 with TRBJ2-2; D is perhaps TRBD2 (5 bases). This sequence was found in a man in his sixties with urothelial cancer. Sample: PBMCs, taken around atezolizumab (anti-PD-L1) treatment. The CDR3 DNA is TGCGCCAGCAGCATACACCGGGGAGCGCCGAACACCGGGGAGCTGTTTTTT. Its translation: CASSIHRGAPNTGELFF.